This T cell receptor beta chain was sequenced in a study of response to subunit inactivated influenza vaccine. General study results and limits: Every seasonal influenza vaccination brings in few new T cells, the authors suggested.

The sample holds a few counts of this clonotype. Its antigen remains unknown. The trim removed 5 bases at V and 0 bases at J, leaving 12 bases unmatched. The CDR3 extends over 18 amino acids. Germline CDR1 SGHAT, CDR2 FQDESV (reference sequence). In TCRdb, the RT-PCR reads were re-called with MiXCR into one record per CDR3 protein. Here the sample spans 500,000 to 600,000 distinct CDR3 sequences, 12% to 15% being singletons. The chain uses TRBV11-1 and TRBJ1-4; 7 bases map to TRBD1. The source of this sequence is a man in his fifties who received an inactivated influenza vaccine. The source material was PBMCs from blood, sampled 11 to 12 days after vaccination. In DNA, the CDR3 is TGTGCCAGCAGCGCGCACAGAGGGGGCCTTGCAACTAATGAAAAACTGTTTTTT. Amino acids: CASSAHRGGLATNEKLFF.